This T cell receptor (beta chain) comes out of a study of blood T cell repertoires in COVID-19. About the study: Samples taken during acute and convalescent COVID-19 were collected in the United States, Italy and Spain. T cells, B-cell-depleted T cells, or PBMCs supplied cDNA or gDNA.

In the original analysis: The authors estimated nucleated cell counts from reference gene primer amplification. Clones were read by immunoSEQ multiplex PCR, and TCRdb kept only the in-frame ones, dropping some. The V and J calls and clone size come from that table; D and trimming were worked out from the DNA. The repertoire holds 85,000 to 100,000 clones, with about nine tenths as singletons. This clone was counted once. Losses at the gene ends were 5 bases for V and 7 bases for J; bases not matched to a gene: 12. Germline V lookup: CDR1 SGHAT, CDR2 FQNNGV. This CDR3 contains 16 residues. The sequence was obtained from a man aged 55 to 70 with acute or convalescent COVID-19. The chain is built from TRBV11-2 and TRBJ2-1; 9 bases are a match to TRBD2. Sequencing was carried out using peripheral blood. This CDR3 reads CASSPRGAGGPNEQFF. The CDR3 bases are TGTGCCAGCAGCCCCCGTGGGGCGGGGGGGCCAAATGAGCAGTTCTTC.